This TCR beta chain is from a study of shared clonotypes between healthy human individuals. Under the authors' procedure: ImmunoSEQ yielded junction-only sequences lacking quality scores, so filtering differed. Assay used: immunoSEQ multiplex PCR; TCRdb lists only in-frame clones, some missing. V and J calls and clone size are those listed in that table; D and trimming were worked out from the DNA. The table has approximately 350,000 clones, approximately 79% seen once. CD4+ cells yielded CD45RA+ naive and CD45RA-negative memory subsets. This CDR3 is built from 13 residues. V was shortened by 8 bases and J by 3 bases, with 13 bases between the two germline ends. Germline CDR1 and CDR2: SNHLY and FYNNEI.

The TCR comes from a man aged 25 to 40 in good health. The V gene is TRBV2, the J gene TRBJ1-1; D gene uncertain. Sequenced material: memory CD4+ T cells sorted from blood. The sample's subset: CD45RA-negative fraction. Here the CDR3 reads CASGTRGDTEAFF. CDR3 coding DNA: TGTGCCAGCGGAACTCGGGGAGACACTGAAGCTTTCTTT. The whole variable domain, filled in from reference TRBV2 and TRBJ1-1, reads EPEVTQTPSHQVTQMGQEVILRCVPISNHLYFYWYRQILGQKVEFLVSFYNNEISEKSEIFDDQFSVERPDGSNFTLKIRSTKLEDSAMYFCASGTRGDTEAFFGQGTRLTVV.